This section outlines one TCR beta chain sequence together with its context. Its antigen has not been determined. One base away there is no much larger clone; base qualities are not given. Distinct nucleotide sequences in the sample also encode this CDR3. The CDR1 and CDR2 encoded by the germline V gene are SGHRS and YFSETQ. The junction shows trimming of 0 bases on V and 1 base on J, plus 6 bases between the germline ends. The CDR3, cysteine through phenylalanine, is 14 amino acids long. Only the CDR3 portion is preserved as DNA: 42 bases, with reading frame beginning at the first base. Using the deep immunoSEQ assay, multiplex PCR amplified TCR CDR3 regions from genomic DNA. Genomic DNA extracted from each cell subset was distributed evenly over all wells of several immunoSEQ 96-well plates, and each plate served as one replicate. Each replicate PCR for sorted subsets received approximately 200 ng genomic DNA, equal to about 30,000 T cell genomes. Purified libraries were measured with a Qubit 3.0 fluorometer, size-checked on a Bioanalyzer 2100, and measured again with the KAPA Library Quantification kit. Each immunoSEQ 96-well plate was sequenced on its own single-read 150-cycle Illumina NextSeq 550 flow cell. The source study handled its data this way. Because only junctional sequences without quality scores were contained in the immunoSEQ output, filtering matching that applied to full-length reads could not be performed. Sequences were annotated with PyIR, a Python wrapper for IgBLAST v1.9, using IMGT germline references to assign V/J genes and CDR3. Any read was removed if the V/J assignment was weak (E-value above 1e-6), the CDR3 was missing, or the read contained stop codons, out-of-frame junctions, or ambiguous translated residues. V3J clonotypes were defined by identical inferred V gene, J gene, and CDR3 amino acid sequence. To compute the percentage overlap between repertoires, the number of shared unique clonotypes was divided by the size of the smaller repertoire. Richness of each repertoire was evaluated using RTK rarefaction, the Chao1 estimator, and Recon v2.1 estimates of unobserved clonotypes. For all TCRbeta clonotypes obtained by the gDNA method from a handful of donors, generation probabilities were computed with OLGA. TCRdb re-hosts the immuneACCESS table, in-frame sequences only. Its copies lack some clones; in the studies checked, an unresolved V gene accounts for under half of them, and the cause for the rest is not known. V, J and clone size are those of that table, while D and trimming were read from the DNA. The sample records 850,000 to 1,100,000 clones, 60% to 80% of which are singletons. The ten biggest clones cover 0.7% to 0.95% of the sample.

The donors were healthy, HIV-negative adults who had no recently reported acute infections or vaccinations. Only Caucasian adults living in Nashville, Tennessee, USA were represented among the donors. Magnetic negative selection was used to enrich CD4+ T cells, after which naive cells were positively selected on CD45RA and the negative fraction became the memory subset. Blood was obtained by leukapheresis, after which PBMCs were separated by Ficoll-Histopaque density gradient centrifugation and cryopreserved in liquid nitrogen vapor phase. Analytical flow cytometry was used to check the purity and quantity of every magnetically sorted T cell population. Genomic DNA was isolated from every sorted fraction and measured by UV absorbance on a Nanodrop 2000c. These data originate in a study of shared clonotypes between healthy human individuals (dated by TCRdb to the early 2020s). With regard to the full study: The cohort comprised two women and a few men aged 18 to 49 years. Blood TCR repertoires of five healthy adults were deeply sequenced to estimate repertoire size and the extent of clonotype sharing between individuals. To increase sequencing depth and limit assay-specific biases, TCR repertoire library preparation and sequencing were carried out by different laboratories using diverse techniques. For each donor, CD4 naive and CD4 memory were each given three plates, CD8 naive was given two plates, and CD8 memory was given one plate. Each donor's leukapheresis produced roughly between roughly 0.94 and 9.5 billion PBMCs.

On the study overall, not on this receptor specifically: Clonotypes shared by all four sorted-subset donors showed higher generation probabilities than non-shared clonotypes. Rarefaction of sorted-subset datasets indicated incomplete sequencing despite the large sequencing depth. Naive subsets generally had larger estimated clonotype richness than memory subsets. Pairwise subsampling led to the expectation that sequencing depth would affect the degree of clonotype sharing among donors. Sampling was limited to blood, and TCR repertoires in tissue likely differ from TCR repertoires in blood. Because the study included only a small number of donors, the genetic and exposure-history diversity represented was limited. About 5% of naive CD4, 3.5% of naive CD8, around 2.3% of memory CD4, and 0.4% of memory CD8 clonotypes were shared across several donors.

The TCR sequence derives from a man aged 18 to 29 in good health. Some clones in this sample may be carry-over from other donors' samples. The specimen was memory CD4+ T cells from PBMCs. The cell subset or site label of this sample denotes: CD45RA-negative fraction. The V and J segments used are TRBV5-1 and TRBJ2-3; the D gene cannot be named for sure. The DNA sequence is given as TGCGCCAGCAGCTTGGCGGGCGGCACAGATACGCAGTATTTT. Translated, this gives CASSLAGGTDTQYF.